The rows below give T cell receptor beta chains drawn from one sample of a study of CD8+ T cells in alopecia areata. Sequencing was performed with immunoSEQ multiplex PCR; in TCRdb, only in-frame clones are kept and a portion is missing. Altogether some 130,000 clones are present, 50% to 55% being singletons, with the ten largest covering 0.46%. The sample consisted of CD4+ T cells sorted from blood, taken at week 4, from a patient treated with tofacitinib. The receptor source for this set is a human donor with alopecia areata. The conserved cysteine and the conserved F or W are not part of the CDR3 here. A D gene is named only where the DNA matches it firmly. Some rows have no size entry. The others give once, few or many, or a class for an expanded clone.

CDR3 protein: ASSYDRATEAF; clone size: once; D gene: TRBD1; J gene: TRBJ1-1; V gene: TRBV6-6
CDR3 protein: ASSLSPTGWPQH; clone size: -; D gene: -; J gene: TRBJ1-5; V gene: TRBV27
CDR3 protein: ASSSQGPISGANVLT; clone size: few; D gene: -; J gene: TRBJ2-6; V gene: TRBV9
CDR3 protein: ASSYSVRGNYGYT; clone size: -; D gene: -; J gene: TRBJ1-2; V gene: TRBV6-5
CDR3 protein: ASRPPGSYNSPLH; clone size: once; D gene: -; J gene: TRBJ1-6; V gene: TRBV6-5
CDR3 protein: SVERRSGANVLT; clone size: -; D gene: -; J gene: TRBJ2-6; V gene: TRBV29-1
CDR3 protein: SVGSGVQPQH; clone size: few; D gene: -; J gene: TRBJ1-5; V gene: TRBV29-1
CDR3 protein: AWSPAWQQPQH; clone size: -; D gene: -; J gene: TRBJ1-5; V gene: TRBV30
CDR3 protein: SVESGSGNIQY; clone size: -; D gene: -; J gene: TRBJ2-4; V gene: TRBV29-1
CDR3 protein: SVARLAGYNEQF; clone size: -; D gene: TRBD2; J gene: TRBJ2-1; V gene: TRBV29-1
CDR3 protein: ASSLGQGGQPQH; clone size: once; D gene: -; J gene: TRBJ1-5; V gene: TRBV5-1
CDR3 protein: AWSAQGFSPLH; clone size: -; D gene: TRBD1; J gene: TRBJ1-6; V gene: TRBV30
CDR3 protein: ASSQDWTGRWDGYT; clone size: few; D gene: TRBD1; J gene: TRBJ1-2; V gene: TRBV4-1
CDR3 protein: ASSPITGARNTEAF; clone size: -; D gene: TRBD1; J gene: TRBJ1-1; V gene: TRBV13
CDR3 protein: SVEERASGGALTQY; clone size: -; D gene: TRBD2; J gene: TRBJ2-3; V gene: TRBV29-1
CDR3 protein: AWSVSRPGRDTQY; clone size: -; D gene: -; J gene: TRBJ2-3; V gene: TRBV30
CDR3 protein: SVDNAGQGYT; clone size: few; D gene: -; J gene: TRBJ1-2; V gene: TRBV29-1
CDR3 protein: SVRKDHSGLREQY; clone size: few; D gene: -; J gene: TRBJ2-7; V gene: TRBV29-1
CDR3 protein: ASSLETWGGTDTQY; clone size: -; D gene: -; J gene: TRBJ2-3; V gene: TRBV5-4
CDR3 protein: ASSFGGTLYTGELF; clone size: few; D gene: -; J gene: TRBJ2-2; V gene: TRBV5-4
CDR3 protein: ASTEWKDYGYT; clone size: -; D gene: -; J gene: TRBJ1-2; V gene: TRBV5-6
CDR3 protein: ASSSLTGGGGTEAF; clone size: -; D gene: TRBD1; J gene: TRBJ1-1; V gene: TRBV5-1
CDR3 protein: ASSPLTTSTDTQY; clone size: -; D gene: -; J gene: TRBJ2-3; V gene: TRBV7-7
CDR3 protein: AISGQGQETQY; clone size: few; D gene: TRBD1; J gene: TRBJ2-5; V gene: TRBV10-3
CDR3 protein: ASSLVGRQSGANVLT; clone size: -; D gene: -; J gene: TRBJ2-6; V gene: TRBV5-1
CDR3 protein: ASSTRQGGHGELF; clone size: few; D gene: TRBD1; J gene: TRBJ2-2; V gene: TRBV11-2
CDR3 protein: SAQGADTQY; clone size: few; D gene: TRBD1; J gene: TRBJ2-3; V gene: TRBV29-1
CDR3 protein: ASSPRDRAGYT; clone size: -; D gene: TRBD1; J gene: TRBJ1-2; V gene: TRBV27
CDR3 protein: ASRLTSLGGTQY; clone size: -; D gene: -; J gene: TRBJ2-5; V gene: TRBV5-1
CDR3 protein: ASSDNGGSNEQY; clone size: few; D gene: -; J gene: TRBJ2-7; V gene: TRBV14
CDR3 protein: ARGSQAGTYGYT; clone size: -; D gene: -; J gene: TRBJ1-2; V gene: TRBV2
CDR3 protein: ASKGGNTEAF; clone size: -; D gene: -; J gene: TRBJ1-1; V gene: TRBV11-3
CDR3 protein: ASSLQAADNEQF; clone size: -; D gene: -; J gene: TRBJ2-1; V gene: TRBV7-9
CDR3 protein: ASSLVGLDTQY; clone size: -; D gene: -; J gene: TRBJ2-3; V gene: TRBV5-6
CDR3 protein: ASSPSPGGSSGNTIY; clone size: few; D gene: -; J gene: TRBJ1-3; V gene: TRBV5-1
CDR3 protein: SARSVHGYT; clone size: once; D gene: -; J gene: TRBJ1-2; V gene: TRBV20-1
CDR3 protein: ASRGTGELF; clone size: few; D gene: -; J gene: TRBJ2-2; V gene: TRBV2
CDR3 protein: ASSQDLRLPYEQY; clone size: few; D gene: -; J gene: TRBJ2-7; V gene: TRBV4-1
CDR3 protein: AWSTGGSETQY; clone size: -; D gene: -; J gene: TRBJ2-5; V gene: TRBV30
CDR3 protein: ASSPGSSGRMSEQF; clone size: many; D gene: TRBD2; J gene: TRBJ2-1; V gene: TRBV11-2
CDR3 protein: ASSQDRSDTQY; clone size: -; D gene: -; J gene: TRBJ2-3; V gene: TRBV4-2
CDR3 protein: ASSRESGTEETQY; clone size: -; D gene: TRBD1; J gene: TRBJ2-5; V gene: TRBV5-6
CDR3 protein: SVLAAAGEQY; clone size: -; D gene: TRBD2; J gene: TRBJ2-7; V gene: TRBV29-1
CDR3 protein: ASSEASRGIDEQY; clone size: -; D gene: -; J gene: TRBJ2-7; V gene: TRBV10-1
CDR3 protein: ASTGNTEAF; clone size: -; D gene: -; J gene: TRBJ1-1; V gene: TRBV30
CDR3 protein: ASRAGTSGTDTQY; clone size: few; D gene: TRBD2; J gene: TRBJ2-3; V gene: TRBV2
CDR3 protein: ASSPRTVGRRGTQY; clone size: -; D gene: -; J gene: TRBJ2-5; V gene: TRBV27
CDR3 protein: AIRPRRGDGYT; clone size: -; D gene: -; J gene: TRBJ1-2; V gene: TRBV28
CDR3 protein: SVGQGLSTEAF; clone size: -; D gene: -; J gene: TRBJ1-1; V gene: TRBV29-1
CDR3 protein: ATAAQGGKYTEAF; clone size: -; D gene: -; J gene: TRBJ1-1; V gene: TRBV2
CDR3 protein: ASSLTGTPETQY; clone size: -; D gene: -; J gene: TRBJ2-5; V gene: TRBV19
CDR3 protein: ATSRRPVASAKNIQY; clone size: -; D gene: -; J gene: TRBJ2-4; V gene: TRBV15
CDR3 protein: ASSAKVYEQY; clone size: -; D gene: -; J gene: TRBJ2-7; V gene: TRBV2
CDR3 protein: ASSPGRYNEKLF; clone size: -; D gene: -; J gene: TRBJ1-4; V gene: TRBV5-1
CDR3 protein: ASSVRGSEGEQF; clone size: -; D gene: -; J gene: TRBJ2-1; V gene: TRBV9
CDR3 protein: SGKYLNTEAF; clone size: -; D gene: -; J gene: TRBJ1-1; V gene: TRBV29-1